The source of this T cell receptor beta chain is a study of control samples from healthy donors and cancer patients. Clones were sequenced by immunoSEQ multiplex PCR, and TCRdb holds only the in-frame ones, with some missing. The sample gives around 130,000 clones, around 90% of which show up once; approximately 2.7% is in the top ten. This CDR3 region has 13 residues. The germline V gene encodes CDR1 MNHEY and CDR2 SVGEGT. V was cut by 2 bases and J by 3 bases, with 5 bases left in between. The rearrangement joins TRBV6-2 or TRBV6-3 to TRBJ1-5; D gene uncertain. The source is a man younger than 35 in good health. Sequencing used blood. The CDR3 sequence: CASSYRDNQPQHF. CDR3 sequence (DNA): TGTGCCAGCAGTTACAGGGACAATCAGCCCCAGCATTTT.